Below are 24 T cell receptor beta chains sequenced from a single sample in a study of T cells in Graves' hyperthyroidism and ophthalmopathy. TCR beta CDR3 region amplification was performed from RNA transcripts. A set of HTBI primers served as the primers for a first-round RT-PCR of the TCR CDR3. TCRdb called the multiplex PCR reads again in MiXCR, with one record for every CDR3 protein. Of fewer than 300,000 distinct CDR3 sequences detected, about 25% appear once; the ten largest clones hold about 25%. The material sequenced was blood. These receptors originate from a middle-aged man with Graves' hyperthyroidism that later progressed to Graves' ophthalmopathy.

This clonotype has a count of ten or more. The CDR3 coding sequence is TGTGCCAGCAGCGTACGGACAGGGGCCGACGACGAGCAGTACTTC. This codes for CASSVRTGADDEQYF. This sequence joins TRBV9 and TRBJ2-7, with TRBD1 matching 9 bases. V was clipped by 1 base and J by 5 bases; unmatched bases: 7. This CDR3 contains 15 residues. Per germline, CDR1 SGDLS and CDR2 YYNGEE.

This clonotype was counted many times. The rearrangement uses TRBV5-1 and TRBJ1-1; maybe TRBD1 (5 bases). The CDR3 is made up of 14 amino acids. Germline assignment: CDR1 SGHRS and CDR2 YFSETQ. V dropped 3 bases and J dropped 2 bases, with 11 bases sitting between them. The CDR3 here is CASSSGTDNTEAFF. CDR3 nucleotide sequence: TGCGCCAGCAGCTCCGGGACGGATAACACTGAAGCTTTCTTT.

Comment on this clonotype: A junction end diverges from the germline sequence, so it may reflect a read error. The chain has TRBV28 and TRBJ1-5, with unresolved D. There are 13 residues in the CDR3. Germline V lookup: CDR1 MDHEN, CDR2 SYDVKM. The CDR3 protein is CASSLGNNQSQHF. In DNA, the CDR3 is TGTGCCAGCAGTTTAGGGAACAATCAGTCCCAGCATTTT.

This clonotype appeared many times. The J gene is TRBJ1-2, the V gene TRBV5-1; D not resolved. Germline assignment: CDR1 SGHRS and CDR2 YFSETQ. The CDR3 has 14 residues. Between the trimmed V and J ends, which lost 2 bases and 2 bases, there was a span of 10 bases. The CDR3 nucleotides are TGCGCCAGCAGCTTCGAGGAACAGAACTATGGCTACACCTTC. It specifies CASSFEEQNYGYTF.

The J gene is TRBJ2-5, the V gene TRBV27; 8 bases are a match to TRBD1. V was clipped by 5 bases and J by 2 bases; unmatched bases: 7. The germline CDR1 and CDR2 sequences are MNHEY and SMNVEV (reference sequence). The CDR3 sequence is 15 residues long. DNA for the CDR3: TGTGCCAGCAGTGAGGCGGACAGGGCGCAAGAGACCCAGTACTTC. Translated: CASSEADRAQETQYF.

This clonotype has at least ten counts. The V gene is TRBV7-2, the J gene TRBJ1-1, with unresolved D. Germline V gene lookup returns CDR1 SGHTA and CDR2 FQGNSA. This CDR3 region has 15 residues. Trimming shortened V by 0 bases and J by 3 bases, and 11 bases separated the two germline ends. The CDR3 DNA follows: TGTGCCAGCAGCTTAGCACTACCCAGGTACACTGAAGCTTTCTTT. Translating it yields CASSLALPRYTEAFF.

This clonotype occurred many times. The chain has TRBV9 and TRBJ2-2, with D possibly being TRBD2 (5 bases). V was pared by 3 bases and J by 4 bases, with 10 bases between. There are 14 residues in the CDR3. Germline CDR1 SGDLS, CDR2 YYNGEE. The CDR3 region has the DNA TGTGCCAGCAGCGCCGTGGGGAGCACCGGGGAGCTGTTTTTT. It is translated as CASSAVGSTGELFF.

There are many counts of this clonotype. The V call is TRBV24-1, the J call TRBJ2-2; TRBD1 might be the D (6 bases). Germline V gives CDR1 KGHDR, CDR2 SFDVKD. This CDR3 is 16 amino acids long. Trimming stripped 2 bases from V and 1 base from J, with 10 bases between. Here the CDR3 reads CATSDWTDQNTGELFF. CDR3 nucleotide sequence: TGTGCCACCAGTGATTGGACAGACCAGAACACCGGGGAGCTGTTTTTT.

About this clonotype itself: Just one base apart from a much larger clone, this may be a read error. This rearrangement joins TRBV7-9 to TRBJ1-2; D remains unclear. In germline, CDR1 is SEHNR, CDR2 FQNEAQ (reference sequence). The CDR3 has 13 amino acids. The CDR3 DNA is TGTGCCAGCAGCTTAGTAACGACCTATGGCTGCACCTTC. Translated: CASSLVTTYGCTF.

This clonotype was picked up many times. This chain links TRBV2 with TRBJ1-2; weak D call: TRBD1 (5 bases). Trimming shortened V by 6 bases and J by 2 bases, and 19 bases separated the two germline ends. Germline V CDR1 and CDR2: SNHLY, FYNNEI. The CDR3 spans 16 residues. The CDR3 spells CASRVRAAEINYGYTF. The CDR3 bases are TGTGCCAGCAGGGTCAGGGCCGCCGAAATCAACTATGGCTACACCTTC.

The gene calls are TRBV19 and TRBJ1-2; the match to TRBD1 covers 8 bases. The junction had 8 bases not matched to a gene; V was cut back by 6 bases and J by 8 bases. CDR1 and CDR2 (germline): LNHDA, SQIVND (reference sequence). CDR3 length: 13 amino acids. The CDR3 DNA follows: TGTGCCAGTAGACGGACAGGGACGAAAGGCTACACCTTC. Its translation is CASRRTGTKGYTF.

This clonotype has a count of ten or more. The CDR3, as DNA: TGTGCCACCCGGGGGGGGGACACGAGCTCCTACGAGCAGTACTTC. Residues: CATRGGDTSSYEQYF. The chain uses TRBV28 and TRBJ2-7; 8 positions match TRBD2. CDR3 size: 15 residues. J gave up 0 bases and V 10 bases, and 11 bases lay outside the gene matches. Germline CDR1 reads MDHEN; CDR2 reads SYDVKM.

This clonotype was seen repeatedly, ten times or more. The chain carries TRBV19 and TRBJ2-7, with 8 bases lining up with TRBD1. Per the germline V gene, CDR1 is LNHDA and CDR2 is SQIVND (reference sequence). This CDR3 has 15 residues. V lost 3 bases and J lost 3; bases outside the gene matches: 7. CDR3 region: CASSMATGASYEQYF. The CDR3, as DNA: TGTGCCAGTAGTATGGCGACAGGGGCGAGCTACGAGCAGTACTTC.

This clonotype was observed a handful of times. The chain couples TRBV3-1 to TRBJ1-1, with D uncertain. CDR3 length: 16 amino acids. The germline V and J ends were trimmed by 0 bases and 1 base, with 12 bases remaining between them. Germline V gene lookup returns CDR1 LGHDT and CDR2 YNNKEL (reference sequence). CDR3 DNA sequence: TGTGCCAGCAGCCAAGATCCCGTGGGCTGGAACACTGAAGCTTTCTTT. This codes for CASSQDPVGWNTEAFF.

This clonotype was counted ten times or more. The V and J genes are TRBV19 and TRBJ1-2; D possibly corresponds to TRBD1 (5 bases). In germline, CDR1 is LNHDA, CDR2 SQIVND (reference sequence). Trimming removed 9 bases from V and 2 bases from J, with 19 bases in between. CDR3 length: 15 amino acids. As DNA, the CDR3 is TGTGCCAGCGATGCGGGGGGGACTCGGAACTATGGCTACACCTTC. Residues: CASDAGGTRNYGYTF.

The chain has TRBV6-4 and TRBJ2-6; 11 nucleotides line up with TRBD1. This CDR3 region has 17 residues. The V segment lost 2 bases and the J segment 0 bases; nucleotides outside the gene matches: 0. CDR1 and CDR2 (germline): MRHNA, SNTAGT. The CDR3 region has the DNA TGTGCCAGCAGTGACGGGACAGGGGGCTCTGGGGCCAACGTCCTGACTTTC. It translates to CASSDGTGGSGANVLTF.

This clonotype has a count of ten or more. This rearrangement joins TRBV18 to TRBJ2-7; D is undetermined. The CDR3 has 11 amino acids. The ends were cut back, 5 bases at V and 5 bases at J, with 7 bases in the middle. CDR1 KGHSH and CDR2 LQKENI come from the germline V gene. The CDR3 DNA reads TGTGCCAGCTCAAACCAGGACGAGCAGTACTTC. Protein sequence: CASSNQDEQYF.

This clonotype was detected many times. The chain combines TRBV9 with TRBJ2-5; D assignment may be TRBD1 or TRBD2 (5 bases each). The germline V gene encodes CDR1 SGDLS and CDR2 YYNGEE. The CDR3 has 15 residues. The V end lost 3 bases, the J end lost 4 bases, and 16 bases lay between the germline ends. CDR3 sequence reads: CASSGLGTARETQYF. The CDR3 coding sequence is TGTGCCAGCAGCGGGCTCGGGACGGCAAGAGAGACCCAGTACTTC.

This clonotype has at least ten counts. This chain uses TRBV5-1 with TRBJ2-7, with D possibly being TRBD1 (6 bases). The CDR3 sequence is 15 residues long. Trimming pared 0 bases from V and 2 bases from J, leaving 12 bases between. Per germline, CDR1 SGHRS and CDR2 YFSETQ. The CDR3 region is CASSLAYRDTYEQYF. For the CDR3, the DNA is TGCGCCAGCAGCTTGGCCTACAGGGACACCTACGAGCAGTACTTC.

The J gene is TRBJ1-2, the V gene TRBV7-2, with D possibly being TRBD1 (5 bases). CDR1 SGHTA and CDR2 FQGNSA come from the germline V gene. V was pared by 1 base and J by 4 bases, with 10 bases between. The CDR3 spans 14 residues. CDR3 region: CASSLEGRGYGYTF. CDR3 DNA sequence: TGTGCCAGCAGCTTAGAGGGGCGGGGCTATGGCTACACCTTC.

This clonotype came up many times. The V gene is TRBV28, the J gene TRBJ2-7; 7 positions match TRBD2. Trimming at V came to 4 bases and at J to 4 bases, leaving 7 bases not matched to a gene. This CDR3 spans 14 amino acids. Per the germline V gene, CDR1 is MDHEN and CDR2 is SYDVKM. The CDR3 DNA follows: TGTGCCAGCAGTTCGGGCGGGAGTACGTACGAGCAGTACTTC. Translation gives CASSSGGSTYEQYF.

The chain recombines TRBV4-3 with TRBJ1-2; D unclear. Trimming took off 1 base at V and 8 bases at J, with 14 bases between the two ends. Per the germline V gene, CDR1 is LGHNA and CDR2 is YSLEER. The CDR3 is 14 residues long. In DNA, the CDR3 is TGCGCCAGCAGCCAAGTGGTGGGAGGAGAGGGCTACACCTTC. It translates to CASSQVVGGEGYTF.

This clonotype was counted between two and nine times. V is TRBV5-1 and J is TRBJ2-7; TRBD2 matches at 14 bases. This CDR3 region has 20 residues. CDR1 SGHRS and CDR2 YFSETQ come from the germline V gene. V was pared by 4 bases and J by 0 bases, with 15 bases of the junction left unmatched. The CDR3 is CASSLRPGTSGSPHSYEQYF. The CDR3 DNA is TGCGCCAGCAGCCTTCGCCCCGGGACTAGCGGGAGTCCTCACTCCTACGAGCAGTACTTC.

Many counts were recorded for this clonotype. The chain links TRBV6-1 to TRBJ2-5; possible D gene TRBD2, 7 bases. Germline loops: CDR1 MNHNS, CDR2 SASEGT. The CDR3 has 16 residues. Trimming stripped 4 bases from V and 5 bases from J, with 20 bases between. Written as DNA, the CDR3 is TGTGCCAGCAGTGTAGGGGGGAGGGCCTATTTGGAGACCCAGTACTTC. This translates into CASSVGGRAYLETQYF.